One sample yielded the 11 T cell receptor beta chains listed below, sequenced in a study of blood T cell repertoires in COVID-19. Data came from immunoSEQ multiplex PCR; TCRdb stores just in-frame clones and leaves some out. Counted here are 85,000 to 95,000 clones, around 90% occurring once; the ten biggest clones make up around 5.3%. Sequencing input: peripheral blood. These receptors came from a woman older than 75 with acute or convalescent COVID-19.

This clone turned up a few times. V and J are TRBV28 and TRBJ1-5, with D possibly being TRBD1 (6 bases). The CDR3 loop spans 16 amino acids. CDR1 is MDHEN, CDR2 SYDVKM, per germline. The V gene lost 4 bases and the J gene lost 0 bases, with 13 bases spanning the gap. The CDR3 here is CASSSTGTNSNQPQHF. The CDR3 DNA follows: TGTGCCAGCAGTTCCACCGGGACAAATAGCAATCAGCCCCAGCATTTT.

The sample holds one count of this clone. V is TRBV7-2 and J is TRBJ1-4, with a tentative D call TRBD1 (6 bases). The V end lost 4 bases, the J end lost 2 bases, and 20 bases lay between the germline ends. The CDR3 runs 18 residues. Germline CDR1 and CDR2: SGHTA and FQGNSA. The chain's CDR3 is CASSSRRGGPRTNEKLFF. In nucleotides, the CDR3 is TGTGCCAGCAGCTCCAGAAGGGGGGGACCTCGGACTAATGAAAAACTGTTTTTT.

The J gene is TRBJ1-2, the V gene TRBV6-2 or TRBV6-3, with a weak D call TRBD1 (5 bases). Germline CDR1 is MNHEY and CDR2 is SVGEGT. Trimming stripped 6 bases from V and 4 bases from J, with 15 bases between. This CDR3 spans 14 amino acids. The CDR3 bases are TGTGCCAGCAGCGCCGACGGGGGAACCTATGGCTACACCTTC. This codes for CASSADGGTYGYTF.

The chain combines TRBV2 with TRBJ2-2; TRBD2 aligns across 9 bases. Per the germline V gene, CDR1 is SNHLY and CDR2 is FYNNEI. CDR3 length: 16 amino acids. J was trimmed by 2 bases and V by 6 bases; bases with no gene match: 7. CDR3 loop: CASSPLTSGNTGELFF. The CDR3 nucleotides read TGTGCCAGCAGCCCACTGACTAGCGGAAACACCGGGGAGCTGTTTTTT.

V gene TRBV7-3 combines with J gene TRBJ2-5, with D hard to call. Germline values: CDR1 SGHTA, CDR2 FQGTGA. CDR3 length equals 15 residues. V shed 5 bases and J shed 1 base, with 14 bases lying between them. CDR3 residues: CASSATGSRQETQYF. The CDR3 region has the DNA TGTGCCAGCAGCGCCACGGGTAGCCGCCAAGAGACCCAGTACTTC.

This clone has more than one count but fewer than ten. In nucleotides, the CDR3 is TGTGCCTGGTCTCAGGCGCCCGATGAGCAGTTCTTC. Translating it yields CAWSQAPDEQFF. The V call is TRBV30, the J call TRBJ2-1; no definite D call. V was pared by 5 bases and J by 8 bases, with 13 bases between. Germline V gene sequence: CDR1 GTSNPN, CDR2 SVGIG (reference sequence). This CDR3 has 12 amino acids.

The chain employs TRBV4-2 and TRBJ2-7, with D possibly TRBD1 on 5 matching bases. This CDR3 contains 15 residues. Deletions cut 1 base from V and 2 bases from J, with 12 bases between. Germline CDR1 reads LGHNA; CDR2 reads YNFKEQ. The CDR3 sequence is CASSQAVGQTYEQYF. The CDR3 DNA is TGTGCCAGCAGCCAAGCAGTGGGGCAGACCTACGAGCAGTACTTC.

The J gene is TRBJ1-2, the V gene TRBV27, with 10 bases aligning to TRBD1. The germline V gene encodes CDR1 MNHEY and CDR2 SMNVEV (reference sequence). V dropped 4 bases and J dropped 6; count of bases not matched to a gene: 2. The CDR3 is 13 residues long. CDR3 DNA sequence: TGTGCCAGCAGTTCGACAGGGGGCCATGGCTACACCTTC. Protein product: CASSSTGGHGYTF.

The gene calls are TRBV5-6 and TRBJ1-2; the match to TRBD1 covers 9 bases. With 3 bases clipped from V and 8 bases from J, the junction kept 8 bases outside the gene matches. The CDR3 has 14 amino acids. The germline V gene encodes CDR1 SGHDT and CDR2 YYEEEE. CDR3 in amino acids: CASSSYGQGKGYTF. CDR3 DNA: TGTGCCAGCAGCTCGTACGGACAGGGGAAGGGCTACACCTTC.

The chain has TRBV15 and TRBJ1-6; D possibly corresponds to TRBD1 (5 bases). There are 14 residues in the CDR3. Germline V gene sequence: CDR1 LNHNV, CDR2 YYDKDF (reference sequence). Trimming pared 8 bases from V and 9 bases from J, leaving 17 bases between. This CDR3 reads CATSQTGRSSPLHF. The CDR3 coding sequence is TGTGCCACCTCCCAAACAGGTCGAAGTTCACCCCTCCACTTT.

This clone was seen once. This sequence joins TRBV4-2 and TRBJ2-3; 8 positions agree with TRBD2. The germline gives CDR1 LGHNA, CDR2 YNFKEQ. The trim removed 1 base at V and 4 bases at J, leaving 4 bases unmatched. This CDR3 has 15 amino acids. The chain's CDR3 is CASSQGRGASDTQYF. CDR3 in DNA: TGTGCCAGCAGCCAAGGGCGGGGGGCATCAGATACGCAGTATTTT.